These 11 T cell receptor beta chains were sequenced from one sample in a study of cytomegalovirus exposure and HLA in healthy donors. 13 Jbeta primers and 60 Vbeta primers were used for the PCR. The data were produced by immunoSEQ multiplex PCR, yet TCRdb's version contains in-frame clones alone and is incomplete. Altogether under 200,000 clones are present, more than 60% being singletons, with the ten largest covering approximately 7%. The sequenced sample was PBMCs. The origin of the receptors is a woman aged 40 to 49 in good health and CMV-seropositive.

V gene TRBV6-6 combines with J gene TRBJ1-5, with 8 positions matching TRBD1. The CDR3 loop spans 15 amino acids. CDR1 MNHNY and CDR2 SVGAGI come from the germline V gene (reference sequence). Unmatched junction bases numbered 4, after V lost 6 bases and J lost 0 bases. The CDR3 nucleotides read TGTGCCAGCAGAGAACAGGGGGGTAGCAATCAGCCCCAGCATTTT. Translating it yields CASREQGGSNQPQHF.

This sequence joins TRBV7-8 and TRBJ2-3; D unresolved. The CDR3 covers 12 residues. V was trimmed by 5 bases and J by 6 bases, leaving 9 bases between them. CDR1 and CDR2 (germline): SGHVS, FQNEAQ. The CDR3 spells CASSPLADTQYF. CDR3 bases: TGTGCCAGCAGCCCCCTGGCTGATACGCAGTATTTT. Filled out from reference TRBV7-8 and TRBJ2-3, the complete variable domain reads GAGVSQSPRYKVAKRGQDVALRCDPISGHVSLFWYQQALGQGPEFLTYFQNEAQLDKSGLPSDRFFAERPEGSVSTLKIQRTQQEDSAVYLCASSPLADTQYFGPGTRLTVL.

The CDR3 is CASSLAKGGGETQYF. CDR3 coding DNA: TGCGCCAGCAGCTTGGCCAAAGGGGGCGGCGAGACCCAGTACTTC. The chain has TRBV5-1 and TRBJ2-5; TRBD1 aligns across 7 bases. The CDR3 runs 15 residues. Looked up from germline, CDR1 is SGHRS and CDR2 is YFSETQ. V lost 0 bases, J lost 5 bases, and 7 bases stayed unmatched. Combining the CDR3 with reference TRBV5-1 and TRBJ2-5 gives the whole variable domain KAGVTQTPRYLIKTRGQQVTLSCSPISGHRSVSWYQQTPGQGLQFLFEYFSETQRNKGNFPGRFSGRQFSNSRSEMNVSTLELGDSALYLCASSLAKGGGETQYFGPGTRLLVL.

The rearrangement joins TRBV13 to TRBJ2-7; 10 nucleotides align to TRBD1. This CDR3 comprises 16 residues. The J segment lost 6 bases and the V segment lost 2 bases, leaving 10 bases of the junction unmatched. Germline V gene lookup returns CDR1 PRHDT and CDR2 FYEKMQ (reference sequence). CDR3 in DNA: TGTGCCAGCAGCTTAATGGGCGGGACAGGGGAGTCCGAGCAGTACTTC. As protein: CASSLMGGTGESEQYF.

This clone was observed a handful of times. The same CDR3 is also encoded by other DNA sequences in this sample. The rearrangement uses TRBV9 and TRBJ2-3; D is undetermined. The CDR3 runs 13 residues. The V end was cut by 4 bases, the J end by 1 base, with 7 bases between. The germline CDR1 and CDR2 sequences are SGDLS and YYNGEE. In nucleotides, the CDR3 is TGTGCCAGCAGCCTCTCCCGCACAGATACGCAGTATTTT. Residues: CASSLSRTDTQYF.

The V and J genes are TRBV19 and TRBJ2-3; D not resolved. The CDR3 sequence is 13 residues long. The germline gives CDR1 LNHDA, CDR2 SQIVND (reference sequence). V lost 11 bases to trimming and J lost 0 bases, with 12 bases between them. The CDR3: CASRPPSTDTQYF. CDR3 nucleotide sequence: TGTGCCTCTAGGCCCCCTAGCACAGATACGCAGTATTTT.

As DNA, the CDR3 is TGCGCCAGCAGCCAAGATGGAGTAGAGACCCAGTACTTC. It encodes CASSQDGVETQYF. J is TRBJ2-5 and V is TRBV4-3, with D unclear. CDR1 and CDR2 from the germline V gene are LGHNA and YSLEER. V was trimmed by 0 bases and J by 4 bases, leaving 6 bases between them. The CDR3 has 13 residues.

The chain combines TRBV7-8 with TRBJ1-2; 12 nucleotides agree with TRBD1. CDR3 length equals 15 residues. V was clipped by 5 bases and J by 4 bases; unmatched bases: 5. The germline V gene encodes CDR1 SGHVS and CDR2 FQNEAQ. This CDR3 is CASSIGTGGIYGYTF. As DNA, the CDR3 is TGTGCCAGCAGCATAGGGACAGGGGGCATCTATGGCTACACCTTC.

Only a few counts were recorded for this clone. The chain joins TRBV28 to TRBJ1-6; D is perhaps TRBD1 (5 bases). The CDR3 totals 14 residues. The germline V gene encodes CDR1 MDHEN and CDR2 SYDVKM. Trimming took off 7 bases at V and 8 bases at J, with 15 bases between the two ends. This CDR3 is CASTPGSLDSPLHF. The CDR3, as DNA: TGTGCCAGCACTCCAGGGTCCTTAGATTCACCCCTCCACTTT.

For the CDR3, the DNA is TGTGCCAGCAGCGTCTCCGGGGGGGACACAGATACGCAGTATTTT. Translated, it gives CASSVSGGDTDTQYF. V usage is TRBV9 and J usage is TRBJ2-3; 8 bases fit TRBD2. The junction had 4 bases not matched to a gene; V was cut back by 2 bases and J by 2 bases. This CDR3 region has 15 residues. Germline V CDR1 and CDR2: SGDLS, YYNGEE.

This chain connects TRBV5-6 to TRBJ2-5; TRBD1 aligns across 10 bases. Losses at the gene ends were 4 bases for V and 2 bases for J; bases not matched to a gene: 8. From germline, CDR1 is SGHDT and CDR2 YYEEEE. This CDR3 has 16 amino acids. The CDR3 nucleotides are TGTGCCAGCAGCGAATCCCGGGACAGGGGACAAGAGACCCAGTACTTC. This encodes CASSESRDRGQETQYF.